Each of the 31 T cell receptor beta chains below was sequenced from the same sample in a study of T cell changes during pregnancy in multiple sclerosis. Sequencing was performed with immunoSEQ multiplex PCR; in TCRdb, only in-frame clones are kept and a portion is missing. The sample lists fewer than 40,000 clones, more than 85% occurring once. The material sequenced was CD8+ T cells from peripheral blood mononuclear cells, taken after pregnancy. Source of these receptors: a female donor with multiple sclerosis, enrolled in a pregnancy study.

The chain is built from TRBV14 and TRBJ2-2; 9 nucleotides agree with TRBD2. CDR1 and CDR2 from the germline V gene are SGHDN and FVKESK. Trimming took 2 bases from V and 4 from J; bases not matched to a gene: 8. CDR3 length: 17 amino acids. The CDR3 loop reads CASSQRRAGGRTGELFF. The CDR3 DNA is TGTGCCAGCAGCCAAAGGCGAGCGGGGGGTCGCACCGGGGAGCTGTTTTTT.

V and J are TRBV9 and TRBJ1-2; TRBD1 aligns across 9 bases. The germline CDR1 and CDR2 sequences are SGDLS and YYNGEE. Trimming cost V 3 bases and J 2 bases; bases outside gene matches: 11. The CDR3 is made up of 17 amino acids. The CDR3 here is CASSGRQGERGNYGYTF. The CDR3 region has the DNA TGTGCCAGCAGCGGAAGACAGGGGGAGAGGGGGAACTATGGCTACACCTTC.

V and J are TRBV29-1 and TRBJ2-2, with 7 bases matching TRBD1. V shed 4 bases, J shed 0 bases, and the junction held 2 bases outside the gene matches. This CDR3 has 14 amino acids. From germline, CDR1 is SQVTM and CDR2 ANQGSEA. The CDR3 loop reads CSVVDRANTGELFF. Here the CDR3 DNA reads TGCAGCGTTGTAGACAGGGCGAACACCGGGGAGCTGTTTTTT.

The chain couples TRBV5-1 to TRBJ2-2, with 7 bases matching TRBD2. The CDR3 has 13 amino acids. Germline V gene lookup returns CDR1 SGHRS and CDR2 YFSETQ. V dropped 4 bases and J dropped 7; count of bases not matched to a gene: 4. The CDR3: CASSAGDGGELFF. Here the CDR3 DNA reads TGCGCCAGCAGCGCGGGGGATGGCGGGGAGCTGTTTTTT.

The rearrangement joins TRBV10-3 to TRBJ1-3; D is possibly TRBD1 (6 bases). CDR3 length: 14 amino acids. V was shortened by 0 bases and J by 4 bases, with 7 bases between the two germline ends. Germline assignment: CDR1 ENHRY and CDR2 SYGVKD. The CDR3 sequence: CAISESRGGNTIYF. In nucleotides, the CDR3 is TGTGCCATCAGTGAGTCCAGGGGCGGAAACACCATATATTTT.

The chain is built from TRBV27 and TRBJ2-7; 8 bases are shared with TRBD1. The V gene's germline CDR1 is MNHEY and CDR2 SMNVEV (reference sequence). This CDR3 comprises 15 residues. Trimming cost V 6 bases and J 3 bases; bases outside gene matches: 10. The CDR3 sequence is CASRVTGVALYEQYF. CDR3 sequence (DNA): TGTGCCAGCAGGGTGACAGGGGTAGCTCTCTACGAGCAGTACTTC.

CDR3 in amino acids: CASSHTGGFGETQYF. In nucleotides, the CDR3 is TGTGCCAGCAGCCACACGGGGGGGTTTGGAGAGACCCAGTACTTC. This chain links TRBV9 with TRBJ2-5; 8 bases agree with TRBD2. The CDR3 spans 15 residues. V shed 4 bases, J shed 4 bases, and the junction held 9 bases outside the gene matches. Germline lookup yields CDR1 SGDLS and CDR2 YYNGEE.

The V gene is TRBV5-4, the J gene TRBJ2-7; 10 bases agree with TRBD1. The length of the CDR3 is 17 residues. Unmatched junction bases numbered 9, after V lost 1 base and J lost 2 bases. CDR1 SGHNT and CDR2 YYREEE come from the germline V gene (reference sequence). CDR3 coding DNA: TGTGCCAGCAGCTTGTTAGCGGGACAGGGGCCCGCCTACGAGCAGTACTTC. Translating it yields CASSLLAGQGPAYEQYF.

V usage is TRBV11-2 and J usage is TRBJ1-1; 9 bases are shared with TRBD1. Looked up from germline, CDR1 is SGHAT and CDR2 is FQNNGV. Trimming at V came to 6 bases and at J to 3 bases, leaving 5 bases not matched to a gene. The CDR3 extends over 14 amino acids. The CDR3 DNA reads as TGTGCCAGCAGGGGACAGGGAAGAGACACTGAAGCTTTCTTT. It yields the protein CASRGQGRDTEAFF. The full variable domain, rest sourced from reference TRBV11-2 and TRBJ1-1, is EAGVAQSPRYKIIEKRQSVAFWCNPISGHATLYWYQQILGQGPKLLIQFQNNGVVDDSQLPKDRFSAERLKGVDSTLKIQPAKLEDSAVYLCASRGQGRDTEAFFGQGTRLTVV.

This sequence joins TRBV6-6 and TRBJ2-7; TRBD1 matches 7 bases. The CDR3 totals 16 residues. Germline trimming cut 4 bases from V and 0 bases from J; bases unmatched to any gene: 9. Germline V CDR1 and CDR2: MNHNY, SVGAGI (reference sequence). Here the CDR3 DNA reads TGTGCCAGCAGTTCAGCACAGACAGGGAGCTCCTACGAGCAGTACTTC. It is translated as CASSSAQTGSSYEQYF.

The chain joins TRBV7-8 to TRBJ2-3; TRBD1 agrees at 9 bases. The germline V gene has CDR1 SGHVS and CDR2 FQNEAQ. With V trimmed by 5 bases and J by 2 bases, 11 bases remained unmatched. This CDR3 has 17 amino acids. CDR3 DNA sequence: TGTGCCAGCAGCCCAGCTTTGACAGGGGGGAACACAGATACGCAGTATTTT. Encoded protein: CASSPALTGGNTDTQYF.

This chain joins TRBV27 and TRBJ2-3; D call uncertain. Looked up from germline, CDR1 is MNHEY and CDR2 is SMNVEV (reference sequence). V lost 6 bases, J lost 4 bases, and 11 bases lay in between. This CDR3 has 13 residues. The chain's CDR3 is CASSRGEPDTQYF. The CDR3 bases are TGTGCCAGCAGCCGAGGAGAGCCAGATACGCAGTATTTT.

The V and J genes are TRBV28 and TRBJ2-3, with D maybe TRBD1 (5 bases). Deletions cut 3 bases from V and 3 bases from J, with 13 bases between. Germline V gene lookup returns CDR1 MDHEN and CDR2 SYDVKM. The CDR3 extends over 15 amino acids. CDR3 nucleotide sequence: TGTGCCAGCAGTTTGGGGCCTCGACGTACAGATACGCAGTATTTT. Translated: CASSLGPRRTDTQYF. Drawing the rest from reference TRBV28 and TRBJ2-3, the complete variable domain is DVKVTQSSRYLVKRTGEKVFLECVQDMDHENMFWYRQDPGLGLRLIYFSYDVKMKEKGDIPEGYSVSREKKERFSLILESASTNQTSMYLCASSLGPRRTDTQYFGPGTRLTVL.

V usage is TRBV7-8 and J usage is TRBJ1-5, with D maybe TRBD1 (5 bases). V was pared by 5 bases and J by 9 bases, with 14 bases between. The germline gives CDR1 SGHVS, CDR2 FQNEAQ. The CDR3 sequence is 13 residues long. The CDR3 here is CASSAGLFGPQHF. The CDR3 DNA reads TGTGCCAGCAGCGCAGGGTTATTCGGGCCCCAGCATTTT.

The chain employs TRBV6-1 and TRBJ2-7; tentative D call: TRBD2 (7 bases). The CDR3 spans 17 residues. Trimming pared 0 bases from V and 4 bases from J, leaving 19 bases between. Germline values: CDR1 MNHNS, CDR2 SASEGT. CDR3 coding DNA: TGTGCCAGCAGTGAAGCGCTTCGGGGGGCGCGGGTATACGAGCAGTACTTC. This codes for CASSEALRGARVYEQYF.

The chain is built from TRBV9 and TRBJ2-3, with D maybe TRBD1 (6 bases). The CDR3 spans 14 residues. Looked up from germline, CDR1 is SGDLS and CDR2 is YYNGEE. The V end lost 3 bases, the J end lost 1 base, and 9 bases lay between the germline ends. CDR3 in DNA: TGTGCCAGCAGCGCAGGGGTCGGCACAGATACGCAGTATTTT. It specifies CASSAGVGTDTQYF.

The table lists this clone with many counts. The chain has TRBV6-1 and TRBJ1-1; 11 bases are shared with TRBD1. Per germline, CDR1 MNHNS and CDR2 SASEGT. V lost 0 bases, J lost 4 bases, and 1 base stayed unmatched. The CDR3 is 15 residues long. DNA for the CDR3: TGTGCCAGCAGTGAAGCTGGGACAGGGGGCACTGAAGCTTTCTTT. It is translated as CASSEAGTGGTEAFF.

V gene TRBV9 combines with J gene TRBJ1-4; 7 bases align to TRBD1. Germline loops: CDR1 SGDLS, CDR2 YYNGEE. The CDR3 runs 13 residues. J gave up 2 bases and V 6 bases, and 1 base lay outside the gene matches. CDR3 region: CASTTGTNEKLFF. The CDR3 bases are TGTGCCAGCACGACAGGGACTAATGAAAAACTGTTTTTT.

The CDR3 DNA reads TGTGCCAGCAGTCGGGGAAGTTATGTGGAAGAGACCCAGTACTTC. It translates to CASSRGSYVEETQYF. This chain joins TRBV6-5 and TRBJ2-5; TRBD2 is a possible D gene (5 bases). Deletions cut 5 bases from V and 3 bases from J, with 16 bases between. Looked up from germline, CDR1 is MNHEY and CDR2 is SVGAGI. The CDR3 length is 15 residues.

This clone was seen once. The V gene is TRBV13, the J gene TRBJ1-1, with 7 bases identical to TRBD1. The CDR3 consists of 13 residues. The V segment lost 7 bases and the J segment 4 bases; nucleotides outside the gene matches: 6. CDR1 and CDR2 from the germline V gene are PRHDT and FYEKMQ (reference sequence). In DNA, the CDR3 is TGTGCCAGCACAGGGGGGCGCCGCACTGAAGCTTTCTTT. This gives the protein CASTGGRRTEAFF.

The chain has TRBV27 and TRBJ1-1; possible D gene TRBD1, 5 bases. The CDR3 loop spans 14 amino acids. V lost 0 bases, J lost 5 bases, and 10 bases lay in between. Germline CDR1 is MNHEY and CDR2 is SMNVEV (reference sequence). In DNA form, the CDR3 reads TGTGCCAGCAGTTTATCCAGGGTGAGGACTGAAGCTTTCTTT. It encodes CASSLSRVRTEAFF.

This clone has just one count. This sequence joins TRBV13 and TRBJ2-5; D perhaps matches TRBD1 (6 bases). The CDR3 totals 14 residues. Trimming removed 5 bases from V and 6 bases from J, with 16 bases in between. CDR1 is PRHDT and CDR2 is FYEKMQ in the germline V gene (reference sequence). This CDR3 is CASSPTGQSKTQYF. For the CDR3, the DNA is TGTGCCAGCAGCCCGACAGGTCAATCGAAGACCCAGTACTTC.

This clone was seen a handful of times. V is TRBV6-1 and J is TRBJ1-5, with D maybe TRBD1 (6 bases). The CDR3 has 14 residues. V lost 7 bases and J 0 bases, leaving 10 bases between the germline ends. CDR1 MNHNS and CDR2 SASEGT come from the germline V gene. CDR3 sequence reads: CASNDRNSNQPQHF. DNA of the CDR3: TGTGCCAGCAACGACAGGAATAGCAATCAGCCCCAGCATTTT.

Only one count was recorded for this clone. The V call is TRBV4-2, the J call TRBJ1-2; no firm D call. The CDR3 covers 18 residues. Germline CDR1 LGHNA, CDR2 YNFKEQ. The V end lost 0 bases, the J end lost 3 bases, and 20 bases lay between the germline ends. The CDR3 here is CASSQDAARPSVDYGYTF. The CDR3 nucleotides read TGTGCCAGCAGCCAAGATGCGGCGCGCCCATCGGTAGACTATGGCTACACCTTC.

The chain couples TRBV6-5 to TRBJ1-5; D ambiguous. This CDR3 comprises 14 residues. Germline V gives CDR1 MNHEY, CDR2 SVGAGI. V was pared by 0 bases and J by 7 bases, with 10 bases between. DNA of the CDR3: TGTGCCAGCAGTTACTCGGCAGGTAACCAGCCCCAGCATTTT. Translating gives CASSYSAGNQPQHF.

The CDR3 loop reads CATRQGGFDTEAFF. The CDR3 nucleotides read TGTGCCACCAGACAAGGGGGTTTTGACACTGAAGCTTTCTTT. The rearrangement uses TRBV19 and TRBJ1-1; D is possibly TRBD1 (6 bases). V was pared by 10 bases and J by 3 bases, with 18 bases between. In germline, CDR1 is LNHDA, CDR2 SQIVND (reference sequence). The CDR3 extends over 14 amino acids.

The rearrangement links TRBV28 to TRBJ2-6, with TRBD1 as a possible D gene (5 bases). Germline V lookup: CDR1 MDHEN, CDR2 SYDVKM. The CDR3 contains 14 residues. The V end lost 7 bases, the J end lost 1 base, and 8 bases lay between the germline ends. The CDR3 DNA is TGTGCCAGCATCAAGGGGTCTGGGGCCAACGTCCTGACTTTC. Encoded protein: CASIKGSGANVLTF.

The genes are TRBV29-1 and TRBJ2-3, with D possibly matching TRBD1 (5 bases). Trimming took 4 bases from V and 2 from J, leaving 13 bases between them. Germline V lookup: CDR1 SQVTM, CDR2 ANQGSEA. This CDR3 has 14 amino acids. The CDR3: CSVGPRGSTDTQYF. For the CDR3, the DNA is TGCAGCGTTGGCCCTAGGGGATCCACAGATACGCAGTATTTT.

The V call is TRBV30, the J call TRBJ1-3, with D unresolved. Germline V gene sequence: CDR1 GTSNPN, CDR2 SVGIG (reference sequence). This CDR3 has 16 amino acids. The ends were cut back, 1 base at V and 0 bases at J, with 13 bases in the middle. The CDR3 nucleotides read TGTGCCTGGAGTGCCGGAGTCAGCCTCTCTGGAAACACCATATATTTT. As protein: CAWSAGVSLSGNTIYF.

This clone was counted a single time. The rearrangement links TRBV1 to TRBJ1-5; whether TRBD1, the table's D call, matches the DNA was not checked. TRBV1 represents a pseudogene. The CDR3 covers 18 residues. CDR3 region: CTSSQDRGQGKGNQPQHF. The CDR3 DNA reads TGCACCAGCAGCCAAGATCGGGGACAGGGGAAGGGCAATCAGCCCCAGCATTTT.

The chain has TRBV28 and TRBJ1-4; TRBD1 matches 8 bases. J was trimmed by 7 bases and V by 4 bases; bases with no gene match: 2. There are 13 residues in the CDR3. Per germline, CDR1 MDHEN and CDR2 SYDVKM. CDR3 DNA sequence: TGTGCCAGCAGTTCACAGGGGGGTGAAAAACTGTTTTTT. Amino acid sequence: CASSSQGGEKLFF.